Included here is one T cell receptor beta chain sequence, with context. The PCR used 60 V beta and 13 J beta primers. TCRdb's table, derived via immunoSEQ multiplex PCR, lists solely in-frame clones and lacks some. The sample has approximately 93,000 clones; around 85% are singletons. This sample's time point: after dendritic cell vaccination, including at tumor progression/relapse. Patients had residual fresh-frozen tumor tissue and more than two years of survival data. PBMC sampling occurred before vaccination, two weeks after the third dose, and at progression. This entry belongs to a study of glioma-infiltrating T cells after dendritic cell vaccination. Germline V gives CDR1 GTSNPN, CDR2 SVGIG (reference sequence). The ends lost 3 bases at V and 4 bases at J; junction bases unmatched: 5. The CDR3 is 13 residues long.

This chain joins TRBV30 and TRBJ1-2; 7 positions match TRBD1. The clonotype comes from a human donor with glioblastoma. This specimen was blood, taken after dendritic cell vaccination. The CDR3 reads CAWRGDSSYGYTF. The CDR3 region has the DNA TGTGCCTGGAGAGGGGACAGTAGCTATGGCTACACCTTC.